The rows below give T cell receptor beta chains drawn from one sample of a study of blood T cell repertoires in COVID-19. Clones were read by immunoSEQ multiplex PCR, and TCRdb kept only the in-frame ones, dropping some. The table includes 200,000 or so clones, around 83% detected once. Sequences were obtained from peripheral blood. The receptors derive from a human donor in a cohort sampled during active COVID-19. Both conserved end residues are part of each CDR3. The order of the fields is D gene, V gene, clone size, J gene, CDR3 protein, CDR3 DNA. The D gene is left open where the match is weak. Size tells how often a clone was seen (once, few, many) or the class of an expanded clone, and some rows leave it out.

-	TRBV4-1	-	TRBJ2-7	CASSQDRGSYYEQYF	TGCGCCAGCAGCCAAGATCGGGGGTCTTACTACGAGCAGTACTTC
TRBD1	TRBV5-1	few	TRBJ2-7	CASSLGGQYGEQYF	TGCGCCAGCAGCTTGGGGGGACAGTATGGCGAGCAGTACTTC
TRBD1	TRBV28	-	TRBJ2-5	CASSIRDRGREETQYF	TGTGCCAGCAGCATCCGGGACAGGGGACGGGAGGAGACCCAGTACTTC
-	TRBV28	-	TRBJ2-1	CASSAFGTHYNEQFF	TGTGCCAGCAGTGCCTTCGGGACACACTACAATGAGCAGTTCTTC
TRBD2	TRBV28	-	TRBJ2-5	CASSYPGTRKETQYF	TGTGCCAGCAGTTATCCGGGGACTAGAAAAGAGACCCAGTACTTC
TRBD1	TRBV6-5	-	TRBJ1-1	CASRKTGKGTEAFF	TGTGCCAGCAGGAAGACAGGGAAGGGCACTGAAGCTTTCTTT
-	TRBV5-1	-	TRBJ2-3	CASSFAVSSTDTQYF	TGCGCCAGCAGCTTTGCGGTCAGCAGCACAGATACGCAGTATTTT
TRBD1	TRBV20-1	-	TRBJ2-5	CSATQGETQYF	TGCAGTGCTACACAGGGGGAGACCCAGTACTTC
-	TRBV30	-	TRBJ2-4	CAWSTLRPGNIQYF	TGTGCCTGGAGCACCCTAAGGCCGGGAAACATTCAGTACTTC
TRBD2	TRBV5-4	-	TRBJ2-7	CASSSGGAGVGEQYF	TGTGCCAGCAGCTCGGGAGGGGCGGGAGTGGGCGAGCAGTACTTC
TRBD1	TRBV5-1	-	TRBJ1-1	CASSLRQGARTEAFF	TGCGCCAGCAGCTTACGACAGGGGGCTCGTACTGAAGCTTTCTTT
TRBD1	TRBV12-5	-	TRBJ2-2	CASGLVLSGQTNTGELFF	TGTGCTAGTGGTTTGGTACTCTCGGGACAGACGAACACCGGGGAGCTGTTTTTT
-	TRBV18	-	TRBJ2-7	CASSPPGRGPREQYF	TGTGCCAGCTCACCACCGGGCAGGGGCCCCCGCGAGCAGTACTTC
TRBD2	TRBV28	-	TRBJ2-5	CASSLYLAGGAVAQYF	TGTGCCAGCAGTTTATACTTGGCGGGGGGGGCTGTGGCCCAGTACTTC
TRBD2	TRBV28	-	TRBJ2-7	CASSGNSGSRSYEQYF	TGTGCCAGCAGTGGGAATAGCGGGAGTAGGTCCTACGAGCAGTACTTC
-	TRBV28	-	TRBJ1-2	CASGPSYGYTF	TGTGCCAGCGGGCCCAGCTATGGCTACACCTTC
TRBD1	TRBV10-1	-	TRBJ2-7	CASPGTGSNEQYF	TGCGCCAGCCCCGGGACAGGGTCAAACGAGCAGTACTTC
TRBD1	TRBV11-2	-	TRBJ1-6	CASSLDSDRGSYNSPLHF	TGTGCCAGCAGCTTAGATTCGGACAGGGGTTCCTATAATTCACCCCTCCACTTT
TRBD1	TRBV25-1	-	TRBJ1-1	CASSDWGRGHTEAFF	TGTGCCAGCAGTGATTGGGGCAGGGGGCATACTGAAGCTTTCTTT
TRBD2	TRBV5-6	-	TRBJ2-3	CASSRGLAGSPGTDTQYF	TGTGCCAGCAGCCGGGGACTAGCGGGATCGCCTGGCACAGATACGCAGTATTTT
TRBD2	TRBV4-1	-	TRBJ2-5	CASSQDRTSRGTQYF	TGCGCCAGCAGCCAAGACAGGACTAGCCGGGGGACCCAGTACTTC
-	TRBV11-2	-	TRBJ2-1	CASSPPPSEQFF	TGTGCCAGCAGCCCACCCCCGAGCGAGCAGTTCTTC
TRBD2	TRBV30	-	TRBJ2-7	CAWNAGASEQYF	TGTGCCTGGAATGCGGGAGCTAGCGAGCAGTACTTC
-	TRBV19	-	TRBJ2-3	CASSTRTNTDTQYF	TGTGCCAGTAGTACACGGACTAACACAGATACGCAGTATTTT
-	TRBV6-6	-	TRBJ2-7	CASTPSEQYF	TGTGCCAGCACGCCCAGCGAGCAGTACTTC
-	TRBV25-1	few	TRBJ2-1	CASSEGQGWNEQFF	TGTGCCAGCAGTGAAGGCCAGGGGTGGAATGAGCAGTTCTTC
TRBD1	TRBV28	-	TRBJ2-7	CASRTRDSPRGYF	TGTGCCAGCAGAACCCGGGACAGCCCCCGGGGGTACTTC
TRBD2	TRBV7-2	few	TRBJ2-1	CASSLGLAENEQFF	TGTGCCAGCAGCTTAGGACTAGCGGAAAATGAGCAGTTCTTC
TRBD2	TRBV5-6	-	TRBJ2-5	CASSLVVGRRGETQYF	TGTGCCAGCAGCTTGGTTGTCGGGAGGAGGGGAGAGACCCAGTACTTC
-	TRBV7-9	few	TRBJ1-5	CASSREGNQPQHF	TGTGCCAGCAGCAGAGAGGGAAATCAGCCCCAGCATTTT
-	TRBV6-5	once	TRBJ1-4	CASRATGNLREKLFF	TGTGCCAGCAGGGCCACAGGGAATCTTCGTGAAAAACTGTTTTTT
TRBD1	TRBV6-5	-	TRBJ1-2	CASRSQGVIYGYTF	TGTGCCAGCAGATCCCAGGGGGTTATCTATGGCTACACCTTC
-	TRBV3-1/TRBV3-2	few	TRBJ2-6	CASSPTGSGANVLTF	TGTGCCAGCAGCCCGACAGGCTCTGGGGCCAACGTCCTGACTTTC
TRBD1	TRBV4-2	-	TRBJ1-4	CASSPRDRSNEKLFF	TGTGCCAGCAGCCCAAGGGACAGAAGTAATGAAAAACTGTTTTTT
-	TRBV24-1	-	TRBJ2-3	CATARQHEGADTQYF	TGTGCCACCGCCAGGCAGCACGAAGGGGCAGATACGCAGTATTTT
TRBD1	TRBV18	-	TRBJ1-2	CASSPQGADGYTF	TGTGCCAGCTCACCACAGGGGGCGGATGGCTACACCTTC
-	TRBV23-1	-	TRBJ1-5	CASSPRGQPQHF	TGCGCCAGCAGTCCCAGGGGCCAGCCCCAGCATTTT
TRBD1	TRBV28	once	TRBJ2-1	CASSFFGTGGYNEQFF	TGTGCCAGCAGTTTTTTCGGGACAGGGGGGTACAATGAGCAGTTCTTC
TRBD1	TRBV11-1	-	TRBJ2-2	CASSSQGANTGELFF	TGTGCCAGCAGCTCACAGGGGGCGAACACCGGGGAGCTGTTTTTT
TRBD1	TRBV10-2	-	TRBJ1-2	CASSGGTGPGYTF	TGCGCCAGCAGTGGTGGGACAGGGCCCGGCTACACCTTC
TRBD1	TRBV28	-	TRBJ1-3	CASSSLGQGSGNTIYF	TGTGCCAGCAGTTCCCTTGGACAGGGCTCTGGAAACACCATATATTTT
TRBD2	TRBV28	-	TRBJ2-5	CASSLWTLAGGHVETQYF	TGTGCCAGCAGTTTATGGACGCTAGCGGGAGGGCATGTGGAGACCCAGTACTTC
-	TRBV5-1	-	TRBJ1-1	CASSDRWTEAFF	TGCGCCAGCAGTGATAGATGGACTGAAGCTTTCTTT
-	TRBV5-5	-	TRBJ1-2	CASSLGPTVNYGYTF	TGTGCCAGCAGCTTGGGGCCGACAGTAAACTATGGCTACACCTTC
-	TRBV29-1	-	TRBJ2-7	CSVLKGAYEQYF	TGCAGCGTTCTAAAGGGGGCCTACGAGCAGTACTTC
TRBD1	TRBV12-3/TRBV12-4	few	TRBJ1-1	CALTEGDSSRAFF	TGTGCCTTAACGGAAGGGGACAGTTCGAGAGCTTTCTTT
TRBD1	TRBV19	-	TRBJ1-1	CASRGQVEAFF	TGTGCCAGTAGGGGACAGGTAGAAGCTTTCTTT
-	TRBV4-1	-	TRBJ1-5	CASSQEGQRNQPQHF	TGCGCCAGCAGCCAGGAAGGACAGCGCAATCAGCCCCAGCATTTT
TRBD1	TRBV12-3/TRBV12-4	-	TRBJ1-2	CASSWTGEHGYTF	TGTGCCAGCAGTTGGACAGGGGAGCATGGCTACACCTTC
TRBD2	TRBV27	-	TRBJ2-7	CASSSRLAGFYEQYF	TGTGCCAGCAGTTCGAGACTAGCGGGATTTTACGAGCAGTACTTC
TRBD2	TRBV28	-	TRBJ2-1	CASSVLLAGEPIEQFF	TGTGCCAGCAGTGTTCTACTAGCGGGAGAACCCATTGAGCAGTTCTTC
-	TRBV6-6	-	TRBJ1-1	CASSLHTEAFF	TGTGCCAGCAGCCTCCACACTGAAGCTTTCTTT
-	TRBV6-1	-	TRBJ2-1	CASSEPGYNEQFF	TGTGCCAGCAGTGAACCCGGTTACAATGAGCAGTTCTTC
TRBD1	TRBV19	once	TRBJ1-5	CASRGQGSNQPQHF	TGTGCCAGTAGGGGACAGGGTAGCAATCAGCCCCAGCATTTT